What follows are 6 T cell receptor beta chains derived from one specimen sequenced in a study of blood T cell repertoires in COVID-19. Profiling relied on immunoSEQ multiplex PCR, and the TCRdb table lists in-frame clones only, not all of them. The table shows more than 200,000 clones, with approximately 80% occurring only once. Sequencing was done on a sample of peripheral blood. Receptor source: a man aged 35 to 55 with acute or convalescent COVID-19.

The chain couples TRBV6-5 to TRBJ1-1; weak D call: TRBD1 (5 bases). Between the trimmed V and J ends, which lost 6 bases and 1 base, there was a span of 12 bases. Germline V gives CDR1 MNHEY, CDR2 SVGAGI. The CDR3 runs 14 residues. As DNA, the CDR3 is TGTGCCAGCAGCCTCCTTGACAGGAACACTGAAGCTTTCTTT. It translates to CASSLLDRNTEAFF.

The rearrangement uses TRBV7-5 and TRBJ2-2; TRBD2, as called in the table, went unchecked against the DNA. TRBV7-5 is reported as a pseudogene. The length of the CDR3 is 16 residues. Written as DNA, the CDR3 is TGTGTCAGAAGCTTAGTACGGGGGGCAAGCACCGGGGAGCTGTTTTTT. As protein: CVRSLVRGASTGELFF.

This rearrangement joins TRBV6-5 to TRBJ2-1; D remains unclear. The V gene lost 2 bases and the J gene lost 4 bases, with 9 bases spanning the gap. Germline-derived CDR1 and CDR2 are MNHEY and SVGAGI. The CDR3 runs 14 residues. CDR3 nucleotide sequence: TGTGCCAGCAGTTACGAGACAAAATACAATGAGCAGTTCTTC. Its protein product is CASSYETKYNEQFF.

The V call is TRBV2, the J call TRBJ2-7; 11 bases are shared with TRBD2. Trimming at V came to 6 bases and at J to 4 bases, leaving 8 bases not matched to a gene. The CDR3 runs 15 residues. In germline, CDR1 is SNHLY, CDR2 FYNNEI. Here the CDR3 reads CASRISGRAFYEQYF. The CDR3, as DNA: TGTGCCAGCAGGATTAGCGGGAGGGCTTTTTACGAGCAGTACTTC.

The chain is built from TRBV6-5 and TRBJ2-3; 7 positions agree with TRBD1. CDR1 MNHEY and CDR2 SVGAGI come from the germline V gene. The V segment lost 6 bases and the J segment 2 bases; nucleotides outside the gene matches: 5. The CDR3 runs 14 residues. CDR3 nucleotides: TGTGCCAGCAGAGATGGGACAGACACAGATACGCAGTATTTT. Translated, it gives CASRDGTDTDTQYF.

V gene TRBV12-3 or TRBV12-4 combines with J gene TRBJ2-2; TRBD2 might be the D (6 bases). Trimming pared 5 bases from V and 8 bases from J, leaving 12 bases between. The CDR3 contains 13 residues. The CDR3 region has the DNA TGTGCCAGCAGTAGGGGACTTTTAGGGGAGCTGTTTTTT. Translation: CASSRGLLGELFF.